This TCR beta chain was observed in a study of identical twins. General study points: Beta out-of-frame sequences showed weaker excess sharing between twins.

CDR3 length: 11 residues. V shed 7 bases and J shed 3 bases, with 8 bases lying between them. Per germline, CDR1 SQVTM and CDR2 ANQGSEA. TCRdb analysed the 5' RACE reads with MiXCR anew, one entry per CDR3 protein. This table has some 500,000 distinct CDR3 sequences, roughly 21% appearing once. This clonotype was detected a few times. The antigen remains undetermined. The sample was also reused in another study, on T cells expressing NK-cell markers. That source adds: From sorted CD3+CD56+NKG2C+, CD3+CD56+NKG2C- and CD3+CD56-NKG2C+ T cells came the TCR beta repertoires.

The chain joins TRBV29-1 to TRBJ2-3; no firm D call. The sequenced material came from CD4+ T cells sorted from blood. This clonotype was obtained from a woman between 18 and 29 years old in good health. The CDR3 here is CSAQGTDTQYF. CDR3 sequence (DNA): TGCAGCGCCCAAGGTACAGATACGCAGTATTTT.